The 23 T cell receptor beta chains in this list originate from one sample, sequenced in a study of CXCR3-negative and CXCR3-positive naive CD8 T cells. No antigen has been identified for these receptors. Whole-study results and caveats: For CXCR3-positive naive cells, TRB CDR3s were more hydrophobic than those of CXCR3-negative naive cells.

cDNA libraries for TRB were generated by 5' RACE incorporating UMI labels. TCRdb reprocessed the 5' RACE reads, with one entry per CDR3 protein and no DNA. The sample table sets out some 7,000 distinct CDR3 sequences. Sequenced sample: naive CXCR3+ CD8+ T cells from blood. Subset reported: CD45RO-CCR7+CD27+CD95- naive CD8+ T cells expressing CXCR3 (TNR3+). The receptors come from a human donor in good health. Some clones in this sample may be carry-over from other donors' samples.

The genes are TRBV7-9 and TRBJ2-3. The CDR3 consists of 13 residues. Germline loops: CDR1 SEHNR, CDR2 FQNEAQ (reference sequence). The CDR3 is CASRPWDTDTQYF.

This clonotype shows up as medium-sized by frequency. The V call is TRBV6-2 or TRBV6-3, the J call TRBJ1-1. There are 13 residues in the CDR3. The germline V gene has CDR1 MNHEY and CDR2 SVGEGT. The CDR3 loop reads CASRKGRETEAFF.

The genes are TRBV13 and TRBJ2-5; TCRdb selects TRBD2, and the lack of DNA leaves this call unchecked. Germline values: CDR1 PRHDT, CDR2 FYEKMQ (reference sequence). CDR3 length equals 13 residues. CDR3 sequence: CASSTSGSETQYF.

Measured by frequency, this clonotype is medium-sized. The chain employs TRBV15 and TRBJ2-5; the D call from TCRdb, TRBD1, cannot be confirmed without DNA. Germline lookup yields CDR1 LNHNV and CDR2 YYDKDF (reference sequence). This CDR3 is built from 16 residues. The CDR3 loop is CATRSPTRDREETQYF.

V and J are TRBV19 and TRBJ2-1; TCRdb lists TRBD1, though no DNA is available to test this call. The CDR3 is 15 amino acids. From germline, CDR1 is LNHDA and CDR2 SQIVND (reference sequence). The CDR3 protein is CASSIQGSSYNEQFF.

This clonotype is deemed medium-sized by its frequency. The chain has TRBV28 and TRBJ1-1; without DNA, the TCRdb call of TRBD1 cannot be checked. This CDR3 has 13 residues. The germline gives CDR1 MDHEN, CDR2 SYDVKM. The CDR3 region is CASASQGWSEAFF.

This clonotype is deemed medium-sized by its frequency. CDR3 region: CSVGVSGNNEQFF. The gene calls are TRBV29-1 and TRBJ2-1; TCRdb designates TRBD2, a call that cannot be tested without DNA. Germline CDR1 reads SQVTM; CDR2 reads ANQGSEA. The CDR3 consists of 13 residues.

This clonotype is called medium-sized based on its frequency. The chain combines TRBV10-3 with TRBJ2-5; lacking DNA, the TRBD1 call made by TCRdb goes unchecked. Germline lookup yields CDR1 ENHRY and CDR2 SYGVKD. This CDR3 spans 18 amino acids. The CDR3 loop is CAISESSLRTGFLETQYF.

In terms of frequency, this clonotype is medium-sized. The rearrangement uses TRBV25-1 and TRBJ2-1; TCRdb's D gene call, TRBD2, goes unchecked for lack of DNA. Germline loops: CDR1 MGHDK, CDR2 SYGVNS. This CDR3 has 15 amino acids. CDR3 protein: CASIGWTGGRNEQFF.

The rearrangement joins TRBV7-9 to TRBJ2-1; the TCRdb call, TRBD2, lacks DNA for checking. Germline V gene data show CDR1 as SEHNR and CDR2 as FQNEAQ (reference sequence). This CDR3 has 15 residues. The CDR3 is CASSSLATTYNEQFF.

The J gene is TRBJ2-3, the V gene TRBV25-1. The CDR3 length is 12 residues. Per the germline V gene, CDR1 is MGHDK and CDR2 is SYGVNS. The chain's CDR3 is CASSEYADTQYF.

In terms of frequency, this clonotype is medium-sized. The CDR3 loop is CASSQLAADTQYF. V and J are TRBV12-3 or TRBV12-4 and TRBJ2-3. CDR3 size: 13 residues.

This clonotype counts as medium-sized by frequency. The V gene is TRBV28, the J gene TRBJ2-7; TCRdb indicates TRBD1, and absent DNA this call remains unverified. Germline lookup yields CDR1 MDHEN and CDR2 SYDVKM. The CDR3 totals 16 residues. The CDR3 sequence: CASSFAGRAAGYEQYF.

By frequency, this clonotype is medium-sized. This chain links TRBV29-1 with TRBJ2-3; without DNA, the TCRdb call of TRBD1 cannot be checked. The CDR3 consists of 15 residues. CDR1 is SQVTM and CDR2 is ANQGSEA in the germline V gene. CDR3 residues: CSVEGGHPRTDTQYF.

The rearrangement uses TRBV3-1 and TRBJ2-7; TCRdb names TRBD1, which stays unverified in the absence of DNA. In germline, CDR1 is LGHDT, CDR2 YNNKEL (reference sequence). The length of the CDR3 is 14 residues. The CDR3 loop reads CASSQGQGSYEQYF.

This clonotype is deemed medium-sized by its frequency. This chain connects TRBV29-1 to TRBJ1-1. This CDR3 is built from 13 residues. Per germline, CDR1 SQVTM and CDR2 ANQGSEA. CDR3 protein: CSAFSTGNTEAFF.

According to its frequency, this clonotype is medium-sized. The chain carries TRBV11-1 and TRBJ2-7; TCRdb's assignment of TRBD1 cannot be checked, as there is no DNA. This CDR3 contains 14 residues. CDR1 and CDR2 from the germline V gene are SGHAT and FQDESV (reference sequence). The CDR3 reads CASSLGVGGNEQYF.

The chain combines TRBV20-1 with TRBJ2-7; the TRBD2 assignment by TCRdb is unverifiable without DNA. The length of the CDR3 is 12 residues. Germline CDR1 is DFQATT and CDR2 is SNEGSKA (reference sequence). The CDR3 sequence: CSARGEGYEQYF.

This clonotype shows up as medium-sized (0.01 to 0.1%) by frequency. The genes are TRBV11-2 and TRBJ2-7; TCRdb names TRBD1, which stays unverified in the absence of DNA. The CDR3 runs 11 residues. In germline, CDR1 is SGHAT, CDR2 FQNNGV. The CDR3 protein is CASKQGREQYF.

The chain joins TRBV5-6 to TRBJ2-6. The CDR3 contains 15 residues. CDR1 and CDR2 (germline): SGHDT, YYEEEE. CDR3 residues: CASSDPGSGANVLTF.

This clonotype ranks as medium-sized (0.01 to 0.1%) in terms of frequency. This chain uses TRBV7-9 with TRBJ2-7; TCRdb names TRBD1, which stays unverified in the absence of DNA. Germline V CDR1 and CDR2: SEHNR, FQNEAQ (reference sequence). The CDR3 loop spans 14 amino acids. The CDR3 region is CASSLTGGEYEQYF.

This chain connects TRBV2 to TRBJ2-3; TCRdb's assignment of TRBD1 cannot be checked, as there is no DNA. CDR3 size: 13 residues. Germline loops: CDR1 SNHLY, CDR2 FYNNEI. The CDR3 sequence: CASSGRQGDTQYF. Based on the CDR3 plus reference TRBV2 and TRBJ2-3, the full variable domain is EPEVTQTPSHQVTQMGQEVILRCVPISNHLYFYWYRQILGQKVEFLVSFYNNEISEKSEIFDDQFSVERPDGSNFTLKIRSTKLEDSAMYFCASSGRQGDTQYFGPGTRLTVL.

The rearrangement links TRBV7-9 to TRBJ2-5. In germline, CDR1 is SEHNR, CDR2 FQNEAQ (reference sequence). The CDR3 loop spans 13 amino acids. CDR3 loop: CASTLGFQETQYF.